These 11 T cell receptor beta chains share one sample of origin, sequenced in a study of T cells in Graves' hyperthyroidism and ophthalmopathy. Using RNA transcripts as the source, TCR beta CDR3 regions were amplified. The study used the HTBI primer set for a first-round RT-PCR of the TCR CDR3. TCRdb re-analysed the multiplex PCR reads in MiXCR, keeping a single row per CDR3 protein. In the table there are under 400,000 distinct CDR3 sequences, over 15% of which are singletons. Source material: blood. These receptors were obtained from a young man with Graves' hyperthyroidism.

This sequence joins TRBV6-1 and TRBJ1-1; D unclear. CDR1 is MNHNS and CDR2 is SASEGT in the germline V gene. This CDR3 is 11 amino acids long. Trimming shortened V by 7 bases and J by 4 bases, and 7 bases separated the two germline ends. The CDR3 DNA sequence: TGTGCCAGCACCATCCTCACTGAAGCTTTCTTT. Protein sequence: CASTILTEAFF.

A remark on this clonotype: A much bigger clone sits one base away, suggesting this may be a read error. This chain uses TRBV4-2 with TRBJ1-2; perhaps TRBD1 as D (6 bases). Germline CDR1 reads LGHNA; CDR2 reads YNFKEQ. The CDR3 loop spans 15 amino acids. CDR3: CAGSHQQGMEDGYTF. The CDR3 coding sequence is TGTGCCGGCAGCCACCAACAGGGTATGGAAGATGGCTACACCTTC.

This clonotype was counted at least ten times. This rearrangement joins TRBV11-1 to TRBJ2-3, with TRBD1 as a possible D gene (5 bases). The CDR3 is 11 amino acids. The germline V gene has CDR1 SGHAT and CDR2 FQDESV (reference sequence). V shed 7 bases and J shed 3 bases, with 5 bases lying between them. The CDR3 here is CASTGTDTQYF. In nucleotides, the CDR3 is TGTGCCAGCACAGGGACAGATACGCAGTATTTT.

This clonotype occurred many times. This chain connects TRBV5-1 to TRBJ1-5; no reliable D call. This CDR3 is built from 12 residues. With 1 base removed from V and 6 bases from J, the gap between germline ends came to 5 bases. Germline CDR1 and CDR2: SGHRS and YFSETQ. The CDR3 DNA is TGCGCCAGCAGCTTGACGGGTCAGCCCCAGCATTTT. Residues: CASSLTGQPQHF. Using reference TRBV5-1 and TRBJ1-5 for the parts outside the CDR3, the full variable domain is KAGVTQTPRYLIKTRGQQVTLSCSPISGHRSVSWYQQTPGQGLQFLFEYFSETQRNKGNFPGRFSGRQFSNSRSEMNVSTLELGDSALYLCASSLTGQPQHFGDGTRLSIL.

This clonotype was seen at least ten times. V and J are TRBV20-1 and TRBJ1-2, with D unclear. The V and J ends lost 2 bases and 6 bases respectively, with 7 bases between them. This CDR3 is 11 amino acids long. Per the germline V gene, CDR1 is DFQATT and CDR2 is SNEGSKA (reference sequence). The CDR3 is CSARKGNGYTF. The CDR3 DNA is TGCAGTGCTAGAAAGGGAAATGGCTACACCTTC.

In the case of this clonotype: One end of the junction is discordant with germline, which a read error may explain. CDR3 coding DNA: TGTGCCAGCAGTTTTCGCAATGAGCAGCTCTTC. Translating it yields CASSFRNEQLF. This sequence joins TRBV12-3 or TRBV12-4 and TRBJ2-1; D remains unclear. CDR3 length: 11 residues.

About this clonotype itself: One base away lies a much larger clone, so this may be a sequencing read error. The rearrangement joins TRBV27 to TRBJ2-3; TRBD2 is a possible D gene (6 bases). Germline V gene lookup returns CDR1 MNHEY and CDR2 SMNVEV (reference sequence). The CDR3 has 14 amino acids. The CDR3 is CASSLDGRTDKQYF. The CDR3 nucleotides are TGTGCCAGCAGTTTGGACGGGAGAACAGATAAGCAGTATTTT.

The CDR3 spells CSARDLRESGSYEQYF. The CDR3 DNA reads TGCAGTGCTAGAGATCTACGGGAGTCCGGCTCCTACGAGCAGTACTTC. J is TRBJ2-7 and V is TRBV20-1, with D maybe TRBD2 (6 bases). The V end lost 0 bases, the J end lost 0 bases, and 15 bases lay between the germline ends. Germline V gene data show CDR1 as DFQATT and CDR2 as SNEGSKA (reference sequence). This CDR3 contains 16 residues.

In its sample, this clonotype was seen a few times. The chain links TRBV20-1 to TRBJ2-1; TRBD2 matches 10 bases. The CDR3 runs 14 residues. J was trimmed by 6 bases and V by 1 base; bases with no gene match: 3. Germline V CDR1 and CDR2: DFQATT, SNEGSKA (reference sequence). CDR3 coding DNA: TGCAGTGCTAGAGGGCTAGCGGGAGTCAATGAGCAGTTCTTC. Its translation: CSARGLAGVNEQFF.

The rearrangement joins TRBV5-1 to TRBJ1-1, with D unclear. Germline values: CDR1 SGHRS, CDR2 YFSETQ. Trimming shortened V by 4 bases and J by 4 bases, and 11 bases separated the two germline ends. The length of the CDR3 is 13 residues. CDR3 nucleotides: TGCGCCAGCAGCACCGGGAGTGTCACTGAAGCTTTCTTT. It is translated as CASSTGSVTEAFF.

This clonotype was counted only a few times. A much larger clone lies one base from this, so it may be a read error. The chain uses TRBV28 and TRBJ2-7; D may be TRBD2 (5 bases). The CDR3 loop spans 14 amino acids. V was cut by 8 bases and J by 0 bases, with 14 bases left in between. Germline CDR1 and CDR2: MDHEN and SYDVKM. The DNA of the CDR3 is TGTGCCAGCGGCCAAACCGGGAACTCCTACGAGCAGTACTTC. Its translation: CASGQTGNSYEQYF.